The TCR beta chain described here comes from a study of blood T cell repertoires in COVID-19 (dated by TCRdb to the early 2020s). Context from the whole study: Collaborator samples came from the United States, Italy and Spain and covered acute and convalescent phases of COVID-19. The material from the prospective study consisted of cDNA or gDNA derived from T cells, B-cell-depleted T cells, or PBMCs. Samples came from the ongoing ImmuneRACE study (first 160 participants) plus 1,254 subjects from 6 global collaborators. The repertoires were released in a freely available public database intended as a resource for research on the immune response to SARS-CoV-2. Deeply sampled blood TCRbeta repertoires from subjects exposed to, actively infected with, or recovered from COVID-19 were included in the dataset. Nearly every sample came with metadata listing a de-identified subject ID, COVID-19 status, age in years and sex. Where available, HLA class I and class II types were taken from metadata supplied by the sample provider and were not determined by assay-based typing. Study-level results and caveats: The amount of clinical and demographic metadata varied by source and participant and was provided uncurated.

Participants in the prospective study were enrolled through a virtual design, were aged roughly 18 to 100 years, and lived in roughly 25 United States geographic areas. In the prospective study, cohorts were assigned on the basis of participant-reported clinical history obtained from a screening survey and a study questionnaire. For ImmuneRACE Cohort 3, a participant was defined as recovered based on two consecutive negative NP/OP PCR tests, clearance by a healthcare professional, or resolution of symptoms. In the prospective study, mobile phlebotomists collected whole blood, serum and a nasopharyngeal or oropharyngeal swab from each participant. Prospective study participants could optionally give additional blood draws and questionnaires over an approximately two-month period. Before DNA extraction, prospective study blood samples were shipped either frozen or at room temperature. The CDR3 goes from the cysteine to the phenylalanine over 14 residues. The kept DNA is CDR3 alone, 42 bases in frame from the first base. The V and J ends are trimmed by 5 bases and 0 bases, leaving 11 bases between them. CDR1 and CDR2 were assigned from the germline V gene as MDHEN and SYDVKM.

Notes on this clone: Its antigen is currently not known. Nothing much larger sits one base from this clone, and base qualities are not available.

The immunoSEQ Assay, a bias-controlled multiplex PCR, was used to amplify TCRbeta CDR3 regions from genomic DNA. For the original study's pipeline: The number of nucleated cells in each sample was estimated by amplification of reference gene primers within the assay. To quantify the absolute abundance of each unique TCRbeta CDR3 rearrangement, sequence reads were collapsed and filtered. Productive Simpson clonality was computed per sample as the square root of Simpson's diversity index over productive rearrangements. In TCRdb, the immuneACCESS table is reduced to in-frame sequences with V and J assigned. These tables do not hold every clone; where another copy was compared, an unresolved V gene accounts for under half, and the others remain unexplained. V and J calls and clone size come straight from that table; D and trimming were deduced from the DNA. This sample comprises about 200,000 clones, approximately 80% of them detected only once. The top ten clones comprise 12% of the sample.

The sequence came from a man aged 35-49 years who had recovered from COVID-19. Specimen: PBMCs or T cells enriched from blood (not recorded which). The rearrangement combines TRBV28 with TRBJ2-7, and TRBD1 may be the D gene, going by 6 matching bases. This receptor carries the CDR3 CASSLTGHSYEQYF. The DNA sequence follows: TGTGCCAGCAGTCTCACGGGACACTCCTACGAGCAGTACTTC.